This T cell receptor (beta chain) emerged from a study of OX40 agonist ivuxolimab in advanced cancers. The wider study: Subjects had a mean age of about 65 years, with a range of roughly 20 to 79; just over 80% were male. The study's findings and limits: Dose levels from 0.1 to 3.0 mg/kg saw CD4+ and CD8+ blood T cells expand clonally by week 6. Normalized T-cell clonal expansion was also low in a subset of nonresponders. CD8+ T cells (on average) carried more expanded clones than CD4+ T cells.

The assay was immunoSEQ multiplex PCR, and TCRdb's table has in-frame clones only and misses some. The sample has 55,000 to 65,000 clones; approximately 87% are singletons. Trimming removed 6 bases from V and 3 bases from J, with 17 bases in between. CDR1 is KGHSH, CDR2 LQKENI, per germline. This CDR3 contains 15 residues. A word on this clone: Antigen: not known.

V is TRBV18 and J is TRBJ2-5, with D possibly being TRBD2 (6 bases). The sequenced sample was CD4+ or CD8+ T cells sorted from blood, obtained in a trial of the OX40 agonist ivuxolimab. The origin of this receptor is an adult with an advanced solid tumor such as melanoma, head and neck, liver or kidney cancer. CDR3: CASSPSGGGEETQYF. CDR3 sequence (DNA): TGTGCCAGCTCTCCCAGTGGGGGAGGAGAAGAGACCCAGTACTTC.